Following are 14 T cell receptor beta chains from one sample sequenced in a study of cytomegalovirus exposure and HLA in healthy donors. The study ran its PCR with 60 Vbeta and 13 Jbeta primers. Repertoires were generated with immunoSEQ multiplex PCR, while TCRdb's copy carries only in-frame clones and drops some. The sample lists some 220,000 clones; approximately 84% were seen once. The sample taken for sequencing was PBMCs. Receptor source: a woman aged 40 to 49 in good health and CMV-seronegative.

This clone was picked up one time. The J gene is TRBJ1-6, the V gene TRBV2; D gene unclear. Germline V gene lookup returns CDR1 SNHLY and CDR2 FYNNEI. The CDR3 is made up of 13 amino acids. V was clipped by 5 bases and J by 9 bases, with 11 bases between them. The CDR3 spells CASSNEGSSPLHF. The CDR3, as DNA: TGTGCCAGCAGTAATGAGGGTAGTTCACCCCTCCACTTT.

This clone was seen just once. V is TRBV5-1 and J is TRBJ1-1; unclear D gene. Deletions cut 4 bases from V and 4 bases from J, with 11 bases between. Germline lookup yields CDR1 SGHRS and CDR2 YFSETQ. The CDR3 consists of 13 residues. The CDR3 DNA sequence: TGCGCCAGCAGCCGGGTCGGGAGCACTGAAGCTTTCTTT. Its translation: CASSRVGSTEAFF. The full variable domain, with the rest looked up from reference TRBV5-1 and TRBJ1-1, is KAGVTQTPRYLIKTRGQQVTLSCSPISGHRSVSWYQQTPGQGLQFLFEYFSETQRNKGNFPGRFSGRQFSNSRSEMNVSTLELGDSALYLCASSRVGSTEAFFGQGTRLTVV.

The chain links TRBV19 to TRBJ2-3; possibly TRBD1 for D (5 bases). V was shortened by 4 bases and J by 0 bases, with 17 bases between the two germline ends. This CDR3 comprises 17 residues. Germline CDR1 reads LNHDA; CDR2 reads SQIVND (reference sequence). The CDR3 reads CASSTPQTVLSTDTQYF. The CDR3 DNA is TGTGCCAGTAGTACCCCTCAGACAGTGTTGAGCACAGATACGCAGTATTTT.

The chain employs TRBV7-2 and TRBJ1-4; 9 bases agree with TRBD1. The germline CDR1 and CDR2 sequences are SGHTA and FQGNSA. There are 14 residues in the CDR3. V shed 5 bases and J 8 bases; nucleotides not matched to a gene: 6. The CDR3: CASSPGTGREKLFF. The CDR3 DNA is TGTGCCAGCAGCCCCGGGACAGGGAGGGAAAAACTGTTTTTT.

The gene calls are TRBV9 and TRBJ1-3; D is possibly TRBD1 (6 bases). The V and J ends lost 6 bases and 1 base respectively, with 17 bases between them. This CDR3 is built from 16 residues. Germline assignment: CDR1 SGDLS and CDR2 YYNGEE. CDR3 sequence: CASTLGGGGSGNTIYF. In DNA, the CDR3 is TGTGCCAGCACCCTAGGGGGTGGCGGGTCTGGAAACACCATATATTTT.

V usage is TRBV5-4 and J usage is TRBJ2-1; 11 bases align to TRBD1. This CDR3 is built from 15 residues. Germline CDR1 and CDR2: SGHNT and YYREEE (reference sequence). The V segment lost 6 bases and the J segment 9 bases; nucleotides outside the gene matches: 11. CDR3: CASNKHEGTGGEQFF. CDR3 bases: TGTGCCAGCAACAAGCACGAGGGGACAGGGGGTGAGCAGTTCTTC.

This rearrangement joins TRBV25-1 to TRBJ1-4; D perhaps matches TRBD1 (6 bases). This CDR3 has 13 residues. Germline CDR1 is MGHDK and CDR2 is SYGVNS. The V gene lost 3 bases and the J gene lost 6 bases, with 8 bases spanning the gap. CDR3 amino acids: CASSEPGDEKLFF. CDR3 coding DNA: TGTGCCAGCAGTGAGCCAGGGGATGAAAAACTGTTTTTT.

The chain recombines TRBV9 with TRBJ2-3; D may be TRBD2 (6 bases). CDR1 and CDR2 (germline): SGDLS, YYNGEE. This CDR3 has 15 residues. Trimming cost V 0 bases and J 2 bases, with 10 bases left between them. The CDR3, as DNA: TGTGCCAGCAGCGTAGTGGGACTTAACACAGATACGCAGTATTTT. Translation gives CASSVVGLNTDTQYF.

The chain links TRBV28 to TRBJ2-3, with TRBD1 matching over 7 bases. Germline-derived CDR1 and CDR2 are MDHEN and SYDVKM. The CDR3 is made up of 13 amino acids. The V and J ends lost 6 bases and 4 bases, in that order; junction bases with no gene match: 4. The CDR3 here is CASSRDSADTQYF. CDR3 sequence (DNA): TGTGCCAGCAGCCGGGACAGCGCAGATACGCAGTATTTT.

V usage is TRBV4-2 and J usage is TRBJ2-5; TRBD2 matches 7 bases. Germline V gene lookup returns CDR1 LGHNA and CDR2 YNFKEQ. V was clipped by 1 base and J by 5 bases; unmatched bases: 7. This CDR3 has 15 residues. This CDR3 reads CASSQAGLNGETQYF. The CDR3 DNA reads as TGTGCCAGCAGCCAAGCGGGACTAAATGGGGAGACCCAGTACTTC.

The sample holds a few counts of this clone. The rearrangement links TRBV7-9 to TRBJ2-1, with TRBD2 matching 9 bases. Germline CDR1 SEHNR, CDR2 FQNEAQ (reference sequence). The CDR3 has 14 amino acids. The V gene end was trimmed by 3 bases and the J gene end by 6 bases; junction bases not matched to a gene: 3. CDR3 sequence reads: CASSLSSGINEQFF. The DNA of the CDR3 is TGTGCCAGCAGCTTGTCTAGCGGGATCAATGAGCAGTTCTTC.

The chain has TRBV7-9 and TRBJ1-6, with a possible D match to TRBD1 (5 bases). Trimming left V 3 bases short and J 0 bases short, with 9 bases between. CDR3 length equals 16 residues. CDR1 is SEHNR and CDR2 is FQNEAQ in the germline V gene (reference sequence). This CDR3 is CASSFGGDSYNSPLHF. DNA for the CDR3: TGTGCCAGCAGCTTTGGGGGGGACTCCTATAATTCACCCCTCCACTTT.

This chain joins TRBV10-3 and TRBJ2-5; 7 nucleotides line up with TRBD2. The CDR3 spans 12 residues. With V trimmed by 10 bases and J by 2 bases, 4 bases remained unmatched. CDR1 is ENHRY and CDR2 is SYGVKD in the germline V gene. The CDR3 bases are TGTGCCAGTCGGGGGGTTCAAGAGACCCAGTACTTC. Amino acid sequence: CASRGVQETQYF.

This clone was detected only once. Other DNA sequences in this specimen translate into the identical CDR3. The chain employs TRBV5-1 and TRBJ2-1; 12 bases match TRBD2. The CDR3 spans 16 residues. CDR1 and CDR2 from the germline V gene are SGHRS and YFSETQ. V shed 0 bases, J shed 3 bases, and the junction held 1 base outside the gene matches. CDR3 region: CASSLGLAGDYNEQFF. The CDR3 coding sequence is TGCGCCAGCAGCTTGGGACTAGCGGGGGACTACAATGAGCAGTTCTTC.